This T cell receptor beta chain stems from a study of T cell responses to AZD1222 COVID-19 vaccine. Study-wide points: Donors were chiefly white British, with a greater number of females, and clonal diversity was perhaps underestimated. Close to half of all spike-specific TCRs reportedly target regions of the variants that are unmutated. Across spike, vaccine-associated CD4 TCRs were found, dominant at 160-218 and 743-854. Elevations in Spike-specific TCR breadth and depth followed administration of two AZD1222 doses.

In regard to this clone: Antigen unknown.

The table came from immunoSEQ multiplex PCR; TCRdb's copy has only in-frame clones and leaves some out. This sample has about 130,000 clones, with around 90% found just once. V lost 11 bases and J 4 bases, leaving 14 bases between the germline ends. This CDR3 is 12 amino acids long. Germline CDR1 and CDR2: MNHEY and SMNVEV (reference sequence). The gene calls are TRBV27 and TRBJ1-2; D is perhaps TRBD1 (5 bases). Sequencing used peripheral blood, obtained 28 days after the second AZD1222 dose. The clonotype originates from an adult who received the AZD1222 COVID-19 vaccine. The CDR3 loop is CAAGTVGYGYTF. CDR3 nucleotide sequence: TGTGCCGCCGGGACTGTTGGCTATGGCTACACCTTC.